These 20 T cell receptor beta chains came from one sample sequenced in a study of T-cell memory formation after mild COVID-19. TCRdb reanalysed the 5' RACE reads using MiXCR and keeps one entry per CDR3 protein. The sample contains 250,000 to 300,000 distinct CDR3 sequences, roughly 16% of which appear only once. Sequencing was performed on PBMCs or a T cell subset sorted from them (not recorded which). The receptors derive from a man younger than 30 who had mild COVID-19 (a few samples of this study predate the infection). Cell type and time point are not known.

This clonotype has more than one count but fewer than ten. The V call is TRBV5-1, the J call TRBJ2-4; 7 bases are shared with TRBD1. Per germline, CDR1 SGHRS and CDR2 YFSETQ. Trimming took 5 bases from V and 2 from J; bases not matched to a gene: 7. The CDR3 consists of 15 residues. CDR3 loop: CASSRTGDPKNIQYF. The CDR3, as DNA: TGCGCCAGCAGTCGGACAGGCGATCCCAAAAACATTCAGTACTTC.

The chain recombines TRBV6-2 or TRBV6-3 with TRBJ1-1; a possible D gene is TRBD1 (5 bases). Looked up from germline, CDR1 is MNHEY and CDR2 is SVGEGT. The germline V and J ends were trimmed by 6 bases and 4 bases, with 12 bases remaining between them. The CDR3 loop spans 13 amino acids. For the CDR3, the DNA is TGTGCCAGCAGATTGATGGGGGGCACTGAAGCTTTCTTT. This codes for CASRLMGGTEAFF.

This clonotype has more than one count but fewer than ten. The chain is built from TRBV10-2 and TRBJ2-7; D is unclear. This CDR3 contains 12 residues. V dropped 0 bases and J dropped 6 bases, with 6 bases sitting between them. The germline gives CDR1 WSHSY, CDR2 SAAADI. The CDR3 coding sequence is TGCGCCAGCAGTGAGTCGTTCACCGAGCAGTACTTC. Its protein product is CASSESFTEQYF.

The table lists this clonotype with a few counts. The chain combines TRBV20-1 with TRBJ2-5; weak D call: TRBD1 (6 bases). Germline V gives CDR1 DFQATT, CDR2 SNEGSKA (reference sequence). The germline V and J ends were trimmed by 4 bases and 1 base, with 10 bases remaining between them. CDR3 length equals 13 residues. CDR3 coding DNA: TGCAGTGCTATCCGGGACACCCAAGAGACCCAGTACTTC. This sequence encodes CSAIRDTQETQYF.

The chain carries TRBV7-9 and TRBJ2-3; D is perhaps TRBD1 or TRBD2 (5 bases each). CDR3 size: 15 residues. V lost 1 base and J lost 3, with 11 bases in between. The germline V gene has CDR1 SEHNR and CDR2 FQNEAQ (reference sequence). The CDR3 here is CASSLVVGETDTQYF. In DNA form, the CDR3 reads TGTGCCAGCAGCTTAGTCGTGGGGGAGACAGATACGCAGTATTTT.

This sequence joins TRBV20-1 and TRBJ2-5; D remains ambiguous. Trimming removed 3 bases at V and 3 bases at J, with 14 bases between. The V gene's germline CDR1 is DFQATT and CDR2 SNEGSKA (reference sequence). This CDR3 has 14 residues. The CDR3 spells CSASVAFIEETQYF. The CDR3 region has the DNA TGCAGTGCTAGCGTAGCCTTTATAGAAGAGACCCAGTACTTC.

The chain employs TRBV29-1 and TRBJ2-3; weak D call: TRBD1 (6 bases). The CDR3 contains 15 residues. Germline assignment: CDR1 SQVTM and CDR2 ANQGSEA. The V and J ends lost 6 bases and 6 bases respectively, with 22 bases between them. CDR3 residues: CSVRGPGGSSDTQYF. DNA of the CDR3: TGCAGCGTCAGGGGCCCCGGAGGAAGTAGTGATACGCAGTATTTT.

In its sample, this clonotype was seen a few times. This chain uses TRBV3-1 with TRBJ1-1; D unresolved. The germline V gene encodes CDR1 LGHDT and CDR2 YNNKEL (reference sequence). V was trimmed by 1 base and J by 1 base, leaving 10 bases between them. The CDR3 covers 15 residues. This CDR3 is CASSQGVAGNTEAFF. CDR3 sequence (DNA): TGTGCCAGCAGCCAAGGGGTGGCGGGGAACACTGAAGCTTTCTTT.

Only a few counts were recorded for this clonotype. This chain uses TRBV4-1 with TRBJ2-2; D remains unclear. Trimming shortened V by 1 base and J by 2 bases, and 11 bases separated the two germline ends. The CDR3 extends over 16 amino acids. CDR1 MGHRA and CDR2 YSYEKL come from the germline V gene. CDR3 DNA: TGCGCCAGCAGCCAAGTTTCAGAGCGAAACACCGGGGAGCTGTTTTTT. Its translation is CASSQVSERNTGELFF.

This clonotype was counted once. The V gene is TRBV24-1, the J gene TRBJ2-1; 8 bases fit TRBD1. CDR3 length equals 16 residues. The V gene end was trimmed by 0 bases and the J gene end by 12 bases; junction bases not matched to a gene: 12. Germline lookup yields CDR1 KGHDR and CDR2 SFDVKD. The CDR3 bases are TGTGCCACCAGTGATTTGGGACAGGGCGCCTCGAGGGGGCAGTTCTTC. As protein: CATSDLGQGASRGQFF.

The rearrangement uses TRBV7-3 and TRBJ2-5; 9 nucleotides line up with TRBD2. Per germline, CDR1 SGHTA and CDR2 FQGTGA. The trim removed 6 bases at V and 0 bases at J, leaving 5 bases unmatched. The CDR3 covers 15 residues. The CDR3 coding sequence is TGTGCCAGCAGATTGCGGGGGGGGAACCAAGAGACCCAGTACTTC. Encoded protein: CASRLRGGNQETQYF.

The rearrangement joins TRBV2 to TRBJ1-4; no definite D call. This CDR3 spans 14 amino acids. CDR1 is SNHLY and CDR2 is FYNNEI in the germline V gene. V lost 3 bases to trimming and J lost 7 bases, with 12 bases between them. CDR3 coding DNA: TGTGCCAGCAGTGAGCGGGAAATGAGTGAAAAACTGTTTTTT. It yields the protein CASSEREMSEKLFF.

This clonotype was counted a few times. The CDR3 loop is CASSLVWGEPYGYTF. CDR3 DNA: TGTGCCAGCAGCTTAGTTTGGGGGGAACCATATGGCTACACCTTC. The chain is built from TRBV7-2 and TRBJ1-2; D is perhaps TRBD1 (5 bases). The CDR3 is 15 residues long. V was cut by 1 base and J by 5 bases, with 14 bases left in between. Per the germline V gene, CDR1 is SGHTA and CDR2 is FQGNSA. The full variable domain, completed using reference TRBV7-2 and TRBJ1-2, is GAGVSQSPSNKVTEKGKDVELRCDPISGHTALYWYRQSLGQGLEFLIYFQGNSAPDKSGLPSDRFSAERTGGSVSTLTIQRTQQEDSAVYLCASSLVWGEPYGYTFGSGTRLTVV.

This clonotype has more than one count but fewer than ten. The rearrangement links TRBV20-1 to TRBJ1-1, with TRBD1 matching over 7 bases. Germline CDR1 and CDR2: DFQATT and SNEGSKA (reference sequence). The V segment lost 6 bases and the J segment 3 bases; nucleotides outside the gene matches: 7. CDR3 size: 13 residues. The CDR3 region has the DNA TGCAGTGCCCGCAGTGACAGGGACACTGAAGCTTTCTTT. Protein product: CSARSDRDTEAFF.

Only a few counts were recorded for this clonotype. As DNA, the CDR3 is TGTGCCAGCAGCTTATCTGGCGGGGGGGCCTACGAGCAGTACTTC. Its protein product is CASSLSGGGAYEQYF. The gene calls are TRBV7-3 and TRBJ2-7; TRBD2 matches 9 bases. Unmatched junction bases numbered 4, after V lost 2 bases and J lost 2 bases. Germline values: CDR1 SGHTA, CDR2 FQGTGA. This CDR3 is built from 15 residues.

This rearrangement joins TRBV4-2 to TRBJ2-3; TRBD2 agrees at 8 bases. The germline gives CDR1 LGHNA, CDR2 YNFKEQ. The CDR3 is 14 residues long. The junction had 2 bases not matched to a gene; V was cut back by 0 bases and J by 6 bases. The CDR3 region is CASSQDRGGDTQYF. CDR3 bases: TGTGCCAGCAGCCAAGATCGGGGGGGTGATACGCAGTATTTT.

The CDR3 region is CASSPTGSQETQYF. The CDR3 DNA reads TGTGCCAGCAGCCCGACAGGGTCCCAAGAGACCCAGTACTTC. The genes are TRBV7-3 and TRBJ2-5; 7 bases map to TRBD1. Germline-derived CDR1 and CDR2 are SGHTA and FQGTGA. Trimming at V came to 5 bases and at J to 1 base, leaving 4 bases not matched to a gene. This CDR3 is built from 14 residues. Full variable domain (missing parts from reference TRBV7-3 and TRBJ2-5): GAGVSQTPSNKVTEKGKYVELRCDPISGHTALYWYRQSLGQGPEFLIYFQGTGAADDSGLPNDRFFAVRPEGSVSTLKIQRTERGDSAVYLCASSPTGSQETQYFGPGTRLLVL.

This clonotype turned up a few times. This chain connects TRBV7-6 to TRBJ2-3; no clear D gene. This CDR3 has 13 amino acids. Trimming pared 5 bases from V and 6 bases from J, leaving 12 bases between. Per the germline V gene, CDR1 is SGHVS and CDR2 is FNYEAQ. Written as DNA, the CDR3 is TGTGCCAGCAGCACCGGATCCTGGGATACGCAGTATTTT. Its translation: CASSTGSWDTQYF.

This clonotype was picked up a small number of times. CDR3 sequence (DNA): TGCGCCAGCAGCTTCGCCCCAGGACAGGGCGATACGCAGTATTTT. The encoded protein is CASSFAPGQGDTQYF. The chain links TRBV5-1 to TRBJ2-3; 8 positions match TRBD1. V trimming: 2 bases; J trimming: 6 bases; junction bases outside the gene matches: 8. The germline CDR1 and CDR2 sequences are SGHRS and YFSETQ. The CDR3 consists of 15 residues.

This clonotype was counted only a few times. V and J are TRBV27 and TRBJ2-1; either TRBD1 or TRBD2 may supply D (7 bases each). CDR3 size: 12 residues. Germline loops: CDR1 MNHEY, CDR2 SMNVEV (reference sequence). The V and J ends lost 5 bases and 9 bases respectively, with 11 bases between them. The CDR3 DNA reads TGTGCCAGCAGTACAGGGGAGGGTGAGCAGTTCTTC. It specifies CASSTGEGEQFF.